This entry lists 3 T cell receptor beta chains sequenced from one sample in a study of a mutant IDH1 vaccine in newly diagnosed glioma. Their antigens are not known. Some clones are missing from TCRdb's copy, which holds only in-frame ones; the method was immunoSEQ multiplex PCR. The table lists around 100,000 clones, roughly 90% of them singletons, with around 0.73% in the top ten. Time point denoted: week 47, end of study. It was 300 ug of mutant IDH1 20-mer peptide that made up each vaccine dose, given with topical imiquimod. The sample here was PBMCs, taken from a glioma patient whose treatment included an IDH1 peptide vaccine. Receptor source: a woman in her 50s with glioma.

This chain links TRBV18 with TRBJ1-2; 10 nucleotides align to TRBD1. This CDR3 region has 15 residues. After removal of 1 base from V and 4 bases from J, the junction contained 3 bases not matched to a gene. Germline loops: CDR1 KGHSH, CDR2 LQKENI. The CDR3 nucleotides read TGTGCCAGCTCACCACGACAGGGGGCGACCTATGGCTACACCTTC. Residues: CASSPRQGATYGYTF.

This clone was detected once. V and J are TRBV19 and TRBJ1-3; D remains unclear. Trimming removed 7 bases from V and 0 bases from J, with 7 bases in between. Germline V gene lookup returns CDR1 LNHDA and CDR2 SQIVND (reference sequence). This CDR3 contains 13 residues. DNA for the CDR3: TGTGCCAGTACCGCAGGCTCTGGAAACACCATATATTTT. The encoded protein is CASTAGSGNTIYF.

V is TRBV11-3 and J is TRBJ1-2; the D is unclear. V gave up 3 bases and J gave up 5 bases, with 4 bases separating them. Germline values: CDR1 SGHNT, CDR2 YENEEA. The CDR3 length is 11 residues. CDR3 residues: CASSFAYGYTF. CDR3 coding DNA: TGTGCCAGCAGCTTTGCGTATGGCTACACCTTC.